A selection of T cell receptor beta chains follows, all from one sample in a study of CD8 T cells in ankylosing spondylitis. A single record per CDR3 protein comes from TCRdb applying MiXCR to the 5' RACE reads. The repertoire consists of more than 150,000 distinct CDR3 sequences, with about 20% occurring once and the leading ten covering around 4%. Sample: blood, either unsorted or a sorted T cell fraction (not recorded which). The receptors come from a male donor aged 10-35 years with ankylosing spondylitis or in good health (not recorded which). Both conserved end residues are part of each CDR3.

TRBV27	TRBJ1-3	CASSDRGGNTIYF
TRBV4-2	TRBJ2-3	CASSQGSGSTDTQYF
TRBV20-1	TRBJ2-3	CSARAGDTQYF
TRBV28	TRBJ2-6	CASNPTGGVSGANVLTF
TRBV24-1	TRBJ2-5	CATSDQAGEETQYF
TRBV7-8	TRBJ2-3	CASRLPRTSGRTDTQYF
TRBV7-3	TRBJ2-3	CASSGGQGGTDTQYF
TRBV7-8	TRBJ2-2	CASSDNPDLVELFF
TRBV7-9	TRBJ2-2	CASSFSGRQNTGELFF
TRBV15	TRBJ1-2	CATSILNNYGYTF